This T cell receptor (beta chain) was sequenced in a study of human T cells and chemical hapten exposure. Time point meaning: patch test 3, about 24 weeks after DPC sensitization. Treatment denoted: therapeutic diphenylcyclopropenone sensitization with weekly scalp DPC. TCRdb ran MiXCR on the RACE reads and lists one entry per CDR3 protein. This sample yields about 120,000 distinct CDR3 sequences, of which approximately 11% are seen a single time; around 2.4% belongs to the top ten. The CDR3 is 15 amino acids. V was trimmed by 3 bases and J by 3 bases, leaving 14 bases between them. CDR1 is LGHDT and CDR2 is YNNKEL in the germline V gene (reference sequence).

This TCR came from a woman between 50 and 59 years old with alopecia areata. Some clones in this sample may be carry-over from other donors' samples. The chain recombines TRBV3-1 with TRBJ1-2; D is possibly TRBD1 (5 bases). Sequenced here: whole blood, sampled in connection with sensitization to the hapten diphenylcyclopropenone (DPC). The CDR3 DNA sequence: TGTGCCAGCAGCCACAGAGATAGGGGTTACTATGGCTACACCTTC. Translating it yields CASSHRDRGYYGYTF.